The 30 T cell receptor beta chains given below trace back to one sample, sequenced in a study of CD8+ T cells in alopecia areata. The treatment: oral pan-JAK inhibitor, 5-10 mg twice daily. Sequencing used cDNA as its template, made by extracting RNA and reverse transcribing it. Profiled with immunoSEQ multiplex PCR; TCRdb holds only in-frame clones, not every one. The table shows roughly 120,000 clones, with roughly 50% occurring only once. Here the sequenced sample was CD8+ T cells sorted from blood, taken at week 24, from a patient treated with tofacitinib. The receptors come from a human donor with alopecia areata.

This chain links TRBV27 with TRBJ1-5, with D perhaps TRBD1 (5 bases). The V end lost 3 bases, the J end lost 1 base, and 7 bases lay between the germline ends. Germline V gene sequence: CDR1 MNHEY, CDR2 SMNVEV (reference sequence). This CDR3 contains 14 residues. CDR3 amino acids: CASSLRQSNQPQHF. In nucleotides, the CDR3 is TGTGCCAGCAGTTTGAGACAGAGCAATCAGCCCCAGCATTTT.

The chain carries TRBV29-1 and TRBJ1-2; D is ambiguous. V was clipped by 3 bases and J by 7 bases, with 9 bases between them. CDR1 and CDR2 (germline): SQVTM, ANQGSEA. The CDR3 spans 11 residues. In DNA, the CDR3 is TGCAGCGTTGACCTGGGAGGTGGCTACACCTTC. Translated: CSVDLGGGYTF.

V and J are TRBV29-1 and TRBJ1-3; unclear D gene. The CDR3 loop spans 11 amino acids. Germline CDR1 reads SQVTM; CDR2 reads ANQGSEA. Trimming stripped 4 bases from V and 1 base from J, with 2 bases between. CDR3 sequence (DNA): TGCAGCGTTGGGTCTGGAAACACCATATATTTT. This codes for CSVGSGNTIYF.

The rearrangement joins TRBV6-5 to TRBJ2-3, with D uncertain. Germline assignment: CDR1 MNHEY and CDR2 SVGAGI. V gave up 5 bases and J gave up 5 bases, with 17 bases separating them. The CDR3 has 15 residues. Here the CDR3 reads CASSNSVSPGDTQYF. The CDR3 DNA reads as TGTGCCAGCAGTAACAGCGTCTCCCCCGGAGATACGCAGTATTTT.

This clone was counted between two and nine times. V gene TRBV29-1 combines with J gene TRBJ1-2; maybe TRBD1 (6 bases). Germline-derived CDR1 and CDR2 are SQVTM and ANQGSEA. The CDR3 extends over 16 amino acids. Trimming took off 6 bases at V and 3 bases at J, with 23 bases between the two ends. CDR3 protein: CSVGDRDTRAYYGYTF. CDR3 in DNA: TGCAGCGTGGGTGACCGGGACACGCGAGCCTACTATGGCTACACCTTC.

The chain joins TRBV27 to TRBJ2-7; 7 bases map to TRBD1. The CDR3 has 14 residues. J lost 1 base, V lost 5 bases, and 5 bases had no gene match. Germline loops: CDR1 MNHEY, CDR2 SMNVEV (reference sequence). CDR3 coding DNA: TGTGCCAGCAGTCCACAGGGGTGGTCCTACGAGCAGTACTTC. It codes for CASSPQGWSYEQYF.

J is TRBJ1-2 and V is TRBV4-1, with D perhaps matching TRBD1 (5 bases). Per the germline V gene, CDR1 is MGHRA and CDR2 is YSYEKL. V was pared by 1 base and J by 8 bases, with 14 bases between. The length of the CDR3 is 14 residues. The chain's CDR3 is CASSQVGATSGYTF. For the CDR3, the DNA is TGCGCCAGCAGCCAAGTTGGGGCCACCAGCGGCTACACCTTC.

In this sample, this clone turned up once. CDR3 bases: TGTGCCTGGATGCTTTTCGACGGAAACACCATATATTTT. Its protein is CAWMLFDGNTIYF. V and J are TRBV30 and TRBJ1-3, with D unresolved. This CDR3 has 13 amino acids. The V and J ends lost 4 bases and 4 bases respectively, with 11 bases between them. In germline, CDR1 is GTSNPN, CDR2 SVGIG (reference sequence).

This CDR3 reads CASSFTRGAGANVLTF. As DNA, the CDR3 is TGTGCCAGCAGCTTTACCAGGGGAGCTGGGGCCAACGTCCTGACTTTC. The chain has TRBV13 and TRBJ2-6, with D perhaps matching TRBD1 (6 bases). Germline-derived CDR1 and CDR2 are PRHDT and FYEKMQ (reference sequence). Between the trimmed V and J ends, which lost 3 bases and 2 bases, there was a span of 11 bases. The CDR3 loop spans 16 amino acids.

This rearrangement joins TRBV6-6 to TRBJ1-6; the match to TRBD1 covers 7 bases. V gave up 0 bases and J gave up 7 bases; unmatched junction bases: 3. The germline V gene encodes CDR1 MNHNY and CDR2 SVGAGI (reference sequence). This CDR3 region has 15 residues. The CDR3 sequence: CASSYSRQGNSPLHF. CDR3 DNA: TGTGCCAGCAGTTACTCGAGACAGGGCAATTCACCCCTCCACTTT.

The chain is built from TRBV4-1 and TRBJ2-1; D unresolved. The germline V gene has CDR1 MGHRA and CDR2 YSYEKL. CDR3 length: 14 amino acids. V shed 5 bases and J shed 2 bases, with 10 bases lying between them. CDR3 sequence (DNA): TGCGCCAGCAGCACCCGGGCTACCTACAATGAGCAGTTCTTC. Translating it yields CASSTRATYNEQFF.

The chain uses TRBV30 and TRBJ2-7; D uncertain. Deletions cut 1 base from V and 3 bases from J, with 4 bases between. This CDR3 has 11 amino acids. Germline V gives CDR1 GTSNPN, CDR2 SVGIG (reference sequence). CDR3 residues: CAWSALYEQYF. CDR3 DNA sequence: TGTGCCTGGAGTGCCCTCTACGAGCAGTACTTC.

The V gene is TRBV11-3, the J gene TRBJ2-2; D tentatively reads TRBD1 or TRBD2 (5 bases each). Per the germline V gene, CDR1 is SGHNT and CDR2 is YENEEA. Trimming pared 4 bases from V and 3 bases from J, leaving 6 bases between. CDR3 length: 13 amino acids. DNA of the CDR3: TGTGCCAGCAGCTGGGGGTACACCGGGGAGCTGTTTTTT. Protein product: CASSWGYTGELFF.

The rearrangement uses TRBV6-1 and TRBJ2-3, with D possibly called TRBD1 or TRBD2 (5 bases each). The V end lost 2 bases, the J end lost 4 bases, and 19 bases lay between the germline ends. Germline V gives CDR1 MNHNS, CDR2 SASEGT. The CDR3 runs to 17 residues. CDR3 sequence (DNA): TGTGCCAGCAGTGAACGGGACCCTCGTCGAACCTCAGATACGCAGTATTTT. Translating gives CASSERDPRRTSDTQYF.

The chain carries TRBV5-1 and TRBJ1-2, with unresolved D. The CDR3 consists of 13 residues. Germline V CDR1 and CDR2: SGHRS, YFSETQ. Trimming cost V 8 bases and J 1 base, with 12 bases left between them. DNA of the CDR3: TGCGCCAGTTCCGGTGATAGTAACTATGGCTACACCTTC. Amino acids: CASSGDSNYGYTF.

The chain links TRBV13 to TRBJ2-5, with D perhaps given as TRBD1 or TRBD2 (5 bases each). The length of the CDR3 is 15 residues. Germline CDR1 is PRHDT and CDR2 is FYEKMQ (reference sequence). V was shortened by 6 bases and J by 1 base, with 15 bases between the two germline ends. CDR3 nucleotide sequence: TGTGCCAGCAGAGCCAACCGGGACCTCCAAGAGACCCAGTACTTC. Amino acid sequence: CASRANRDLQETQYF.

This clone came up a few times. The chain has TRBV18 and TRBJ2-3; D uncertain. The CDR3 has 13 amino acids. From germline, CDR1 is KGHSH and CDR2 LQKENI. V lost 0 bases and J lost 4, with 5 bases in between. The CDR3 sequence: CASSPPLADTQYF. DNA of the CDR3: TGTGCCAGCTCACCACCTCTTGCAGATACGCAGTATTTT.

The CDR3 sequence: CASMSSGTPLYEQYF. The CDR3 nucleotides read TGTGCCAGCATGAGTAGCGGGACACCTTTATACGAGCAGTACTTC. The chain couples TRBV2 to TRBJ2-7, with 8 bases matching TRBD2. J lost 4 bases, V lost 7 bases, and 12 bases had no gene match. Germline CDR1 is SNHLY and CDR2 is FYNNEI. This CDR3 has 15 amino acids.

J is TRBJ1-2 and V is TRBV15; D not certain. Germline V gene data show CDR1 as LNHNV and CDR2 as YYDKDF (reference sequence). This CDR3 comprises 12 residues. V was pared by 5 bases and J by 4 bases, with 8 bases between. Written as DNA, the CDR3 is TGTGCCACCAGCTCTTGGGCCTATGGCTACACCTTC. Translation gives CATSSWAYGYTF. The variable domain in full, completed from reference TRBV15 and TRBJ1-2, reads DAMVIQNPRYQVTQFGKPVTLSCSQTLNHNVMYWYQQKSSQAPKLLFHYYDKDFNNEADTPDNFQSRRPNTSFCFLDIRSPGLGDTAMYLCATSSWAYGYTFGSGTRLTVV.

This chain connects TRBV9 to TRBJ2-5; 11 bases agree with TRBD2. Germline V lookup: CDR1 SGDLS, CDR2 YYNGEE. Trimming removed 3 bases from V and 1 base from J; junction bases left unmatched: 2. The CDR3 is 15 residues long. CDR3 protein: CASSAGTSGQETQYF. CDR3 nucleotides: TGTGCCAGCAGCGCCGGGACTAGCGGCCAAGAGACCCAGTACTTC.

CDR3 DNA sequence: TGTGCCAGCAGTGCCGGAGGTGAGCAGTACTTC. This codes for CASSAGGEQYF. J is TRBJ2-7 and V is TRBV2, with D possibly matching TRBD2 (5 bases). V was cut by 4 bases and J by 7 bases, with 8 bases left in between. Germline V lookup: CDR1 SNHLY, CDR2 FYNNEI. The CDR3 consists of 11 residues.

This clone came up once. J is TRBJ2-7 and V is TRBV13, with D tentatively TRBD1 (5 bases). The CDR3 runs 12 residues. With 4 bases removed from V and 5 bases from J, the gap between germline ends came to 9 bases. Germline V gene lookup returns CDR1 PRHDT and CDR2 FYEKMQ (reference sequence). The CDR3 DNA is TGTGCCAGCAGCTCGCAGGGTAACGAGCAGTACTTC. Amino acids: CASSSQGNEQYF.

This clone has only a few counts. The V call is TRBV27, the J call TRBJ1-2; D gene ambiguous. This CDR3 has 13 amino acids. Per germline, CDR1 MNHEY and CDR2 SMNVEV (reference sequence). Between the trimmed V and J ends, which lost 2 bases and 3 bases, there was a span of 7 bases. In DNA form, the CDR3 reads TGTGCCAGCAGTTTAAGGCGGGACTATGGCTACACCTTC. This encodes CASSLRRDYGYTF.

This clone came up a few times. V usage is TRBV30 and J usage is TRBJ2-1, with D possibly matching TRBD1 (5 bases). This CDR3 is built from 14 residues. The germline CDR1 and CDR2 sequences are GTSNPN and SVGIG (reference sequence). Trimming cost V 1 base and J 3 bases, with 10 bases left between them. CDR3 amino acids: CAWSDQGSYNEQFF. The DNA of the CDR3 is TGTGCCTGGAGTGATCAGGGTAGCTACAATGAGCAGTTCTTC.

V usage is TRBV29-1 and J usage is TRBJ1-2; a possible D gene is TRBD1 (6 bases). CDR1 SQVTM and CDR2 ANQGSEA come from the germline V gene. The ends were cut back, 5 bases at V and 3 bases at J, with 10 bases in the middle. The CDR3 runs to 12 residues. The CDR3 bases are TGCAGCGTTCGGACAGTCGACTATGGCTACACCTTC. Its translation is CSVRTVDYGYTF.

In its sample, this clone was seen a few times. The CDR3 DNA reads TGTGCCAGCAGTGCCGGGACAGTAGAGACCCAGTACTTC. Protein: CASSAGTVETQYF. J is TRBJ2-5 and V is TRBV2, with TRBD1 identical over 7 bases. CDR1 SNHLY and CDR2 FYNNEI come from the germline V gene. V was pared by 4 bases and J by 4 bases, with 3 bases of the junction left unmatched. The CDR3 consists of 13 residues.

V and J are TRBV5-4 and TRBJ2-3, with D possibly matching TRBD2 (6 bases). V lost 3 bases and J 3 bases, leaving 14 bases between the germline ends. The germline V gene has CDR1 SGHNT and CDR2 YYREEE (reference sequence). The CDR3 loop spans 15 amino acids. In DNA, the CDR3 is TGTGCCAGCAGCTACATGGAGGGGAGAACAGATACGCAGTATTTT. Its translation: CASSYMEGRTDTQYF.

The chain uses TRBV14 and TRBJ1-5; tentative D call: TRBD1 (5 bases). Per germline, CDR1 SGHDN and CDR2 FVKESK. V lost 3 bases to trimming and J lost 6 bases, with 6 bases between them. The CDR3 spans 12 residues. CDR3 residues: CASSQGVQPQHF. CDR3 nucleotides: TGTGCCAGCAGCCAGGGGGTTCAGCCCCAGCATTTT.

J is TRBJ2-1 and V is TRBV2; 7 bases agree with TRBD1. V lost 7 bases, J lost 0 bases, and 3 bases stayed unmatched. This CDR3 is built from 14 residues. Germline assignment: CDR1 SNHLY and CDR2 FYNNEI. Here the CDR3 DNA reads TGTGCCAGCACCGGGACAGACTCCTACAATGAGCAGTTCTTC. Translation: CASTGTDSYNEQFF.

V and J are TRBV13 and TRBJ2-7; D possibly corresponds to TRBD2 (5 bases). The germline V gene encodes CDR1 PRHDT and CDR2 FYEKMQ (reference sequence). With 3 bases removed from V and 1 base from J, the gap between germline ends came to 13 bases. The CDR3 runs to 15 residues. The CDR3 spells CASSLGGSGSYEQYF. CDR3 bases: TGTGCCAGCAGCTTGGGCGGGTCCGGTTCCTACGAGCAGTACTTC.